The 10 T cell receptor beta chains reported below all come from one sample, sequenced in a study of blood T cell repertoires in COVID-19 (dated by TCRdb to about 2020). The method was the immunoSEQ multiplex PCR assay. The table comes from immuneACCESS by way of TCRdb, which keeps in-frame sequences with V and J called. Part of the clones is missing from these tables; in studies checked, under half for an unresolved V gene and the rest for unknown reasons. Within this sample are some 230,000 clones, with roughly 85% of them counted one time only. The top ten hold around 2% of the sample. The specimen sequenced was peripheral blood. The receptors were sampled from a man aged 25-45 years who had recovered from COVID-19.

The CDR3 region has the DNA TGTGCCAGCAGCTCTCAGACAGGGGGAGAGACCCAGTACTTC. Its translation: CASSSQTGGETQYF. V gene TRBV5-4 combines with J gene TRBJ2-5; 9 bases agree with TRBD1. Germline loops: CDR1 SGHNT, CDR2 YYREEE (reference sequence). V was pared by 3 bases and J by 4 bases, with 4 bases of the junction left unmatched. The CDR3 loop spans 14 amino acids.

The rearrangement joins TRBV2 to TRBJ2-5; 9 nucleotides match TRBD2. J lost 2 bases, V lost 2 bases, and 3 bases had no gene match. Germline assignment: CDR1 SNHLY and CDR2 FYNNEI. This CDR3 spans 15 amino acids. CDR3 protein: CASSEWLAGQETQYF. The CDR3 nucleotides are TGTGCCAGCAGTGAATGGCTAGCGGGGCAAGAGACCCAGTACTTC.

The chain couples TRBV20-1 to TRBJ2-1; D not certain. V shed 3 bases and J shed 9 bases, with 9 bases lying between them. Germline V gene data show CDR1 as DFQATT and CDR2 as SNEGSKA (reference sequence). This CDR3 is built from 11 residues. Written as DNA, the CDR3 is TGCAGTGCTAGTAGGTCTAGTGAGCAGTTCTTC. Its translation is CSASRSSEQFF.

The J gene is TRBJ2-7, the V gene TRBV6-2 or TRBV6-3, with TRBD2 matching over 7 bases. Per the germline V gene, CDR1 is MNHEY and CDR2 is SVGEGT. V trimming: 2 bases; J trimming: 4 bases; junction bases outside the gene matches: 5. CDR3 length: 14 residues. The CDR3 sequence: CASSYGLAAYEQYF. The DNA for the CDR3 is TGTGCCAGCAGTTACGGGCTAGCGGCTTACGAGCAGTACTTC.

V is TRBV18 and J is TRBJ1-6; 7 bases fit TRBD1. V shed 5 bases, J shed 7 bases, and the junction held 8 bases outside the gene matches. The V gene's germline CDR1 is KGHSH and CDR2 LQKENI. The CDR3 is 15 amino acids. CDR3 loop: CASSGTAVGNSPLHF. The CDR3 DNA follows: TGTGCCAGCTCAGGGACAGCGGTAGGGAATTCACCCCTCCACTTT. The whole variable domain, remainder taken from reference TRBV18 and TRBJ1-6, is NAGVMQNPRHLVRRRGQEARLRCSPMKGHSHVYWYRQLPEEGLKFMVYLQKENIIDESGMPKERFSAEFPKEGPSILRIQQVVRGDSAAYFCASSGTAVGNSPLHFGNGTRLTVT.

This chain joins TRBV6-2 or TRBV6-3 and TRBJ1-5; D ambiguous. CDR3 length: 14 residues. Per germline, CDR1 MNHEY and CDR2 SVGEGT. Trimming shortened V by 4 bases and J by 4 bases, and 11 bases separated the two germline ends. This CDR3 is CASSSAVRNQPQHF. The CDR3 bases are TGTGCCAGCAGTTCGGCGGTCCGTAATCAGCCCCAGCATTTT.

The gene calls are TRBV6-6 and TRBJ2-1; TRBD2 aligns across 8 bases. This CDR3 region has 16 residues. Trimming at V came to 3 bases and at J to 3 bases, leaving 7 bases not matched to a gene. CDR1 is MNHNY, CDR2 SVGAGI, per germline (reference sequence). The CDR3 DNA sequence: TGTGCCAGCAGTTATAGTCTCGGGGGGGACTACAATGAGCAGTTCTTC. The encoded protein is CASSYSLGGDYNEQFF.

The chain's CDR3 is CASSQGSAGGGTDTQYF. The CDR3, as DNA: TGTGCCAGCAGCCAAGGATCGGCGGGGGGAGGTACAGATACGCAGTATTTT. V usage is TRBV3-1 (or the pseudogene TRBV3-2) and J usage is TRBJ2-3, with 8 bases matching TRBD2. V trimming: 1 base; J trimming: 3 bases; junction bases outside the gene matches: 9. The CDR3 is made up of 17 amino acids. CDR1 LGHDT and CDR2 YNNKEL come from the germline V gene (reference sequence).

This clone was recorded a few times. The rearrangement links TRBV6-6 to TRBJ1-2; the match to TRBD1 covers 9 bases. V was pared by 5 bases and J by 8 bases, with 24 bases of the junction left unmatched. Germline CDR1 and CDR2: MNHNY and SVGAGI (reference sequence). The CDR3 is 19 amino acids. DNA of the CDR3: TGTGCCAGCAGTCCTACCATTACTCCCGTGCGAACAGGGGGCCTGGGCTACACCTTC. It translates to CASSPTITPVRTGGLGYTF.

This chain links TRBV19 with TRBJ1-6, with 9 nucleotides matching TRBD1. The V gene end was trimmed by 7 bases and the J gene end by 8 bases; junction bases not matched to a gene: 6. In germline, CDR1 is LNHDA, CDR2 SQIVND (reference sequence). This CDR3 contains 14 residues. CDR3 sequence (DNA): TGTGCCAGTACCGACAGGGGGACTTATTCACCCCTCCACTTT. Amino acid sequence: CASTDRGTYSPLHF.